The clone carrying this T cell receptor (beta chain) showed up many times. The entry originates in a study of T cells in Graves' hyperthyroidism and ophthalmopathy. TCR beta CDR3 regions were amplified from RNA. TCR CDR3 regions were first amplified by RT-PCR with HTBI primers. TCRdb redid the calling of the multiplex PCR reads with MiXCR, one entry per CDR3 protein. This sample yields about 500,000 distinct CDR3 sequences, of which approximately 17% are seen a single time; 15% to 20% belongs to the top ten. Germline assignment: CDR1 SGHTA and CDR2 FQGNSA. This CDR3 has 14 amino acids. The junction had 6 bases not matched to a gene; V was cut back by 2 bases and J by 5 bases.

The source of this sequence is a young woman with Graves' ophthalmopathy. The sequenced sample was blood. The chain joins TRBV7-2 to TRBJ2-7; 7 nucleotides match TRBD2. CDR3 sequence: CASSLSIRGDEQYF. The CDR3 nucleotides are TGTGCCAGCAGCTTATCGATCCGGGGGGACGAGCAGTACTTC. Full variable domain (outside the CDR3, taken from reference TRBV7-2 and TRBJ2-7): GAGVSQSPSNKVTEKGKDVELRCDPISGHTALYWYRQSLGQGLEFLIYFQGNSAPDKSGLPSDRFSAERTGGSVSTLTIQRTQQEDSAVYLCASSLSIRGDEQYFGPGTRLTVT.